The 29 T cell receptor beta chains below all came from one sample that was sequenced in a study of human T cells and chemical hapten exposure. Time point meaning: patch test 2, 6 weeks after DPC sensitization. The treatment is: therapeutic diphenylcyclopropenone sensitization with weekly scalp DPC. TCRdb passed the RACE reads through MiXCR, listing each CDR3 protein once. Among some 350,000 distinct CDR3 sequences listed, around 6% were seen once. The specimen comprised whole blood, sampled in connection with sensitization to the hapten diphenylcyclopropenone (DPC). Receptors were obtained from a woman aged 18 to 35 with alopecia areata. Some clones in this sample may be carry-over from other donors' samples.

The rearrangement links TRBV10-3 to TRBJ1-6; D unclear. The CDR3 is made up of 13 amino acids. Trimming removed 2 bases at V and 13 bases at J, with 12 bases between. Germline CDR1 and CDR2: ENHRY and SYGVKD. The DNA for the CDR3 is TGTGCCATCAGTGAGGGGGTCGGCCAGCCCCTCCACTTT. It codes for CAISEGVGQPLHF.

J is TRBJ2-3 and V is TRBV7-2, with D possibly TRBD2 on 6 matching bases. The V end was cut by 3 bases, the J end by 9 bases, with 19 bases between. Per germline, CDR1 SGHTA and CDR2 FQGNSA. This CDR3 comprises 15 residues. This CDR3 is CASSLEAGTLSTQYF. In DNA, the CDR3 is TGTGCCAGCAGCTTGGAGGCGGGGACCCTTAGCACGCAGTATTTT.

This clonotype was seen many times. CDR3 nucleotides: TGCAGTGCCCCGGCTCAAGGGGGTATCGCAAAACTGTTTTTT. Amino acid sequence: CSAPAQGGIAKLFF. The V gene is TRBV20-1, the J gene TRBJ1-4; D is possibly TRBD1 (6 bases). CDR1 is DFQATT, CDR2 SNEGSKA, per germline (reference sequence). This CDR3 comprises 14 residues. The ends were cut back, 6 bases at V and 10 bases at J, with 21 bases in the middle.

The rearrangement links TRBV6-6 to TRBJ2-1, with TRBD2 identical over 9 bases. This CDR3 contains 13 residues. Trimming at V came to 10 bases and at J to 1 base, leaving 2 bases not matched to a gene. Per germline, CDR1 MNHNY and CDR2 SVGAGI (reference sequence). Written as DNA, the CDR3 is TGTGCCATAGCGGGGGTTTCCTACAATGAGCAGTTCTTC. Translating gives CAIAGVSYNEQFF.

This clonotype was counted ten times or more. The rearrangement joins TRBV7-8 to TRBJ1-5; unclear D gene. This CDR3 comprises 14 residues. In germline, CDR1 is SGHVS, CDR2 FQNEAQ. V lost 2 bases, J lost 1 base, and 6 bases lay in between. The CDR3 nucleotides read TGTGCCAGCAGCTTACAAAGCAGCAATCAGCCCCAGCATTTT. Amino acids: CASSLQSSNQPQHF.

This clonotype occurred many times. The V gene is TRBV7-2, the J gene TRBJ1-1, with D uncertain. Trimming took off 3 bases at V and 5 bases at J, with 10 bases between the two ends. Per the germline V gene, CDR1 is SGHTA and CDR2 is FQGNSA. The CDR3 totals 13 residues. The chain's CDR3 is CASSFMTGTEAFF. The CDR3 DNA is TGTGCCAGCAGCTTTATGACCGGGACTGAAGCTTTCTTT.

The V gene is TRBV18, the J gene TRBJ2-5, with D perhaps TRBD1 (5 bases). From germline, CDR1 is KGHSH and CDR2 LQKENI. The CDR3 covers 13 residues. Trimming left V 5 bases short and J 2 bases short, with 9 bases between. The CDR3 coding sequence is TGTGCCAGCTCAAGGACATATCAAGAGACCCAGTACTTC. It translates to CASSRTYQETQYF. Full variable domain (missing parts from reference TRBV18 and TRBJ2-5): NAGVMQNPRHLVRRRGQEARLRCSPMKGHSHVYWYRQLPEEGLKFMVYLQKENIIDESGMPKERFSAEFPKEGPSILRIQQVVRGDSAAYFCASSRTYQETQYFGPGTRLLVL.

This chain connects TRBV20-1 to TRBJ1-2; TRBD1 might be the D (6 bases). Between the trimmed V and J ends, which lost 4 bases and 4 bases, there was a span of 16 bases. CDR1 is DFQATT, CDR2 SNEGSKA, per germline (reference sequence). This CDR3 spans 14 amino acids. The CDR3 is CSATGASHPYGYTF. CDR3 coding DNA: TGCAGTGCTACGGGGGCCAGCCATCCCTATGGCTACACCTTC.

This clonotype was seen a few times. The chain joins TRBV2 to TRBJ2-3; 10 nucleotides agree with TRBD2. The germline gives CDR1 SNHLY, CDR2 FYNNEI. Trimming took 6 bases from V and 5 from J; bases not matched to a gene: 8. CDR3 length equals 15 residues. CDR3 region: CASRFLAGARDTQYF. CDR3 bases: TGTGCCAGCAGATTTCTAGCGGGGGCAAGAGATACGCAGTATTTT.

This clonotype was found a few times. The chain's CDR3 is CASSEGTGDEQYF. The CDR3 bases are TGTGCCAGCTCAGAGGGGACAGGGGACGAGCAGTACTTC. The gene calls are TRBV18 and TRBJ2-7; 10 nucleotides align to TRBD1. Germline CDR1 is KGHSH and CDR2 is LQKENI. CDR3 length: 13 amino acids. V lost 5 bases, J lost 5 bases, and 3 bases stayed unmatched.

This clonotype was detected only a few times. CDR3 loop: CASSLRTSGGRGTQYF. As DNA, the CDR3 is TGCGCCAGCAGCCTGCGGACTAGCGGGGGGCGTGGGACCCAGTACTTC. The chain has TRBV4-1 and TRBJ2-5; TRBD2 aligns across 14 bases. J was trimmed by 7 bases and V by 4 bases; bases with no gene match: 8. This CDR3 spans 16 amino acids. Germline V gives CDR1 MGHRA, CDR2 YSYEKL.

This clonotype came up a few times. The V call is TRBV2, the J call TRBJ2-7; no reliable D call. Germline lookup yields CDR1 SNHLY and CDR2 FYNNEI. V was pared by 6 bases and J by 0 bases, with 18 bases between. CDR3 length equals 16 residues. The CDR3 DNA reads as TGTGCCAGCAGGTTAACAGCGAATCCGAGCTCCTACGAGCAGTACTTC. It codes for CASRLTANPSSYEQYF.

This clonotype was detected a few times. This sequence joins TRBV12-3 or TRBV12-4 and TRBJ2-1; weak D call: TRBD2 (5 bases). The CDR3 totals 14 residues. Trimming stripped 8 bases from V and 0 bases from J, with 11 bases between. The CDR3 DNA reads TGTGCCAGCCTGACGGGGAGCTCCTACAATGAGCAGTTCTTC. This encodes CASLTGSSYNEQFF.

Many counts were recorded for this clonotype. The gene calls are TRBV7-6 and TRBJ2-3; tentative D call: TRBD2 (5 bases). V lost 5 bases and J lost 2, with 8 bases in between. Germline CDR1 reads SGHVS; CDR2 reads FNYEAQ. The CDR3 sequence is 13 residues long. The CDR3 DNA follows: TGTGCCAGCAGCCGGACTTTCACAGATACGCAGTATTTT. Protein: CASSRTFTDTQYF. The full variable domain, in which reference TRBV7-6 and TRBJ2-3 provide the parts outside the CDR3, is GAGVSQSPRYKVTKRGQDVALRCDPISGHVSLYWYRQALGQGPEFLTYFNYEAQQDKSGLPNDRFSAERPEGSISTLTIQRTEQRDSAMYRCASSRTFTDTQYFGPGTRLTVL.

This clonotype was seen at least ten times. This chain uses TRBV28 with TRBJ1-4; D not resolved. The germline gives CDR1 MDHEN, CDR2 SYDVKM. CDR3 size: 15 residues. V shed 2 bases and J shed 5 bases, with 12 bases lying between them. Here the CDR3 reads CASSLQRGSNEKLFF. DNA of the CDR3: TGTGCCAGCAGTTTACAGCGGGGAAGCAATGAAAAACTGTTTTTT.

There are a few counts of this clonotype. The V call is TRBV4-2, the J call TRBJ2-5, with unresolved D. V shed 3 bases and J shed 5 bases, with 10 bases lying between them. Germline assignment: CDR1 LGHNA and CDR2 YNFKEQ. This CDR3 region has 13 residues. CDR3 nucleotides: TGTGCCAGCAGCCATCGCAGTAAGGAGACCCAGTACTTC. This sequence encodes CASSHRSKETQYF.

The chain links TRBV7-8 to TRBJ2-5, with 11 positions matching TRBD2. The CDR3 has 16 amino acids. Germline V CDR1 and CDR2: SGHVS, FQNEAQ. The V gene end was trimmed by 2 bases and the J gene end by 4 bases; junction bases not matched to a gene: 6. The CDR3 DNA reads as TGTGCCAGCAGCTTACCCCGACTAGCGGGGTTAGAGACCCAGTACTTC. This gives the protein CASSLPRLAGLETQYF.

The chain is built from TRBV7-3 and TRBJ2-2, with D unresolved. Trimming pared 1 base from V and 3 bases from J, leaving 12 bases between. Germline values: CDR1 SGHTA, CDR2 FQGTGA. This CDR3 spans 16 amino acids. CDR3 region: CASSLNVGMDTGELFF. CDR3 DNA: TGTGCCAGCAGCTTAAACGTGGGGATGGACACCGGGGAGCTGTTTTTT.

The sample holds many counts of this clonotype. The chain recombines TRBV10-3 with TRBJ2-3, with D possibly being TRBD1 (5 bases). V lost 3 bases and J 4 bases, leaving 20 bases between the germline ends. The CDR3 contains 17 residues. Germline loops: CDR1 ENHRY, CDR2 SYGVKD. The CDR3 DNA is TGTGCCATCAGTGATGGGGCATCAGGACGGCCCCCAGATACGCAGTATTTT. Translating gives CAISDGASGRPPDTQYF.

The table lists this clonotype with many counts. J is TRBJ1-2 and V is TRBV7-6; perhaps TRBD1 as D (6 bases). V lost 2 bases and J lost 7, with 11 bases in between. CDR1 SGHVS and CDR2 FNYEAQ come from the germline V gene. This CDR3 is 13 amino acids long. The CDR3 DNA is TGTGCCAGCAGCTTATATGGGGGGCTTGGCTACACCTTC. Its protein product is CASSLYGGLGYTF.

This clonotype has a count of ten or more. This chain joins TRBV5-1 and TRBJ1-5; D not certain. Germline assignment: CDR1 SGHRS and CDR2 YFSETQ. This CDR3 spans 13 amino acids. The ends were cut back, 0 bases at V and 7 bases at J, with 8 bases in the middle. CDR3 nucleotides: TGCGCCAGCAGCTTGGAAGGGCAGCAGCCCCAGCATTTT. Amino acids: CASSLEGQQPQHF.

In its sample, this clonotype was seen many times. V gene TRBV7-9 combines with J gene TRBJ1-3, with no clear D. The CDR3 loop spans 13 amino acids. Per germline, CDR1 SEHNR and CDR2 FQNEAQ (reference sequence). The V end lost 4 bases, the J end lost 0 bases, and 4 bases lay between the germline ends. In nucleotides, the CDR3 is TGTGCCAGCAGCTCCGACTCTGGAAACACCATATATTTT. Protein: CASSSDSGNTIYF.

This clonotype has only a few counts. The chain links TRBV6-5 to TRBJ1-3, with 7 bases aligning to TRBD1. V lost 4 bases and J lost 4; bases outside the gene matches: 10. The CDR3 has 16 amino acids. Germline V gene sequence: CDR1 MNHEY, CDR2 SVGAGI. The CDR3 reads CASSLAGTTGGNTIYF. The CDR3 coding sequence is TGTGCCAGCAGTTTAGCGGGCACGACAGGGGGAAACACCATATATTTT.

The chain links TRBV10-2 to TRBJ2-3, with 8 bases lining up with TRBD1. Germline CDR1 and CDR2: WSHSY and SAAADI. V gave up 5 bases and J gave up 6 bases; unmatched junction bases: 13. This CDR3 region has 16 residues. The chain's CDR3 is CASSPGTSDRGDTQYF. CDR3 DNA: TGCGCCAGCAGTCCCGGGACTTCAGACAGGGGTGATACGCAGTATTTT.

This clonotype showed up many times. This chain links TRBV6-2 or TRBV6-3 with TRBJ1-6; D is unclear. Trimming shortened V by 8 bases and J by 10 bases, and 15 bases separated the two germline ends. This CDR3 spans 13 amino acids. The germline V gene encodes CDR1 MNHEY and CDR2 SVGEGT. The CDR3 region has the DNA TGTGCCAGCGCGGACTTTCCTCAATCACCCCTCCACTTT. It translates to CASADFPQSPLHF.

In this sample, this clonotype turned up a few times. The genes are TRBV6-5 and TRBJ1-1, with unresolved D. CDR1 MNHEY and CDR2 SVGAGI come from the germline V gene. The ends were cut back, 6 bases at V and 1 base at J, with 12 bases in the middle. CDR3 length: 14 amino acids. The CDR3 loop reads CASSQRYRNTEAFF. In DNA form, the CDR3 reads TGTGCCAGCAGCCAGCGTTACAGGAACACTGAAGCTTTCTTT.

In regard to this clonotype: A much larger clone lies one base from this, so it may be a read error. This rearrangement joins TRBV5-8 to TRBJ2-3, with 11 bases fitting TRBD1. The CDR3 has 15 residues. Germline V gives CDR1 SGHTS, CDR2 YDEGEE. CDR3 residues: CARRGTGGLTDTQFF. The CDR3 DNA reads TGTGCCAGGAGGGGGACAGGGGGTCTCACAGATACGCAGTTTTTT.

This clonotype was seen a few times. CDR3 DNA: TGTGCCAGCAGCCCGAGCTATGTCGGGGGGGGCGGAGAGACCCAGTACTTC. Its protein is CASSPSYVGGGGETQYF. This chain connects TRBV7-9 to TRBJ2-5; 8 bases line up with TRBD2. Germline V gene data show CDR1 as SEHNR and CDR2 as FQNEAQ (reference sequence). The CDR3 runs 17 residues. V lost 5 bases to trimming and J lost 4 bases; unmatched junction nucleotides: 15.

This clonotype was counted only a few times. The rearrangement uses TRBV18 and TRBJ2-5, with TRBD2 matching over 9 bases. Trimming took 1 base from V and 1 from J; bases not matched to a gene: 7. Germline V lookup: CDR1 KGHSH, CDR2 LQKENI. The CDR3 length is 17 residues. The CDR3 here is CASSPRRLAGFQETQYF. CDR3 nucleotide sequence: TGTGCCAGCTCACCACGGCGGCTAGCGGGGTTCCAAGAGACCCAGTACTTC. The full variable domain, completed using reference TRBV18 and TRBJ2-5, is NAGVMQNPRHLVRRRGQEARLRCSPMKGHSHVYWYRQLPEEGLKFMVYLQKENIIDESGMPKERFSAEFPKEGPSILRIQQVVRGDSAAYFCASSPRRLAGFQETQYFGPGTRLLVL.